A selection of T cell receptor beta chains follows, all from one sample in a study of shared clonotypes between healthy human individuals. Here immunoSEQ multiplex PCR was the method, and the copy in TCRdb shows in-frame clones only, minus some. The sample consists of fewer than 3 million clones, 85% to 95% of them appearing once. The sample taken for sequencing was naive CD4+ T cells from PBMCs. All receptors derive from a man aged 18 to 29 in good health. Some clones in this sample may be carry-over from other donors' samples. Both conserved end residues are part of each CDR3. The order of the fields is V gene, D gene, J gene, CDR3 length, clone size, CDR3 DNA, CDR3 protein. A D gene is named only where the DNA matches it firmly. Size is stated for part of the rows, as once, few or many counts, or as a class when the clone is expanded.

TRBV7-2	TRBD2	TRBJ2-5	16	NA	TGTGCCAGCAGCTTAGGACGAGCGGGAGGGGAGGAGACCCAGTACTTC	CASSLGRAGGEETQYF
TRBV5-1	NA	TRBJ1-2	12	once	TGCGCCAGCAGCAGGGACGCCCTCGGCTACACCTTC	CASSRDALGYTF
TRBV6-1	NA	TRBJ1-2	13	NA	TGTGCCAGCACCAGTCAGGGGCCCTATGGCTACACCTTC	CASTSQGPYGYTF
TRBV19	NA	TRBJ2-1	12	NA	TGTGCCAGTAGTATAGTGGCGGGGGAGCAGTTCTTC	CASSIVAGEQFF
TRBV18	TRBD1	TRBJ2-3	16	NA	TGTGCCAGCTCACCACAAGGGGGCATCAGCACAGATACGCAGTATTTT	CASSPQGGISTDTQYF
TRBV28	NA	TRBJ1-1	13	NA	TGTGCCAGCAGTTTATGGGTTCGGGGTGAAGCTTTCTTT	CASSLWVRGEAFF
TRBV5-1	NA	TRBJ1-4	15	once	TGCGCCAGCAGCCCCGACCAAGACAGTTGGGAAAAACTGTTTTTT	CASSPDQDSWEKLFF
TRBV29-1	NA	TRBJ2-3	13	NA	TGCAGCGTTGACTATGGTGGTCCAGATACGCAGTATTTT	CSVDYGGPDTQYF
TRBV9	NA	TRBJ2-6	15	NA	TGTGCCAGCAGCTTACAGGGTTCTGGGGCCAACGTCCTGACTTTC	CASSLQGSGANVLTF
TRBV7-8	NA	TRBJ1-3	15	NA	TGTGCCAGCAGCTTGACGCCCTATGACACCAAAAGCCTACATTTT	CASSLTPYDTKSLHF
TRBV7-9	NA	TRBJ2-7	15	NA	TGTGCCAGCAGCCTCGGACAGAGCTACCCCTACGAGCAGTACTTC	CASSLGQSYPYEQYF
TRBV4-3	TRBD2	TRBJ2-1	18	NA	TGCGCCAGCAGCCAAGATCGGGGGGGCGGGAGCTCCTACAATGAGCAGTTCTTC	CASSQDRGGGSSYNEQFF
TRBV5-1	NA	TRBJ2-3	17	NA	TGCGCCAGCAGCGCCACCCCTAGCTCCGTGGGCACAGATACGCAGTATTTT	CASSATPSSVGTDTQYF
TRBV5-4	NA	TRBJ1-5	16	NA	TGTGCCAGCAGCCTGGGCGGGGGCTCTGGCAATCAGCCCCAGCATTTT	CASSLGGGSGNQPQHF
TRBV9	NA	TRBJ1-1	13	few	TGTGCCAGCAGCGTAGAGGAGGGCACTGAAGCTTTCTTT	CASSVEEGTEAFF
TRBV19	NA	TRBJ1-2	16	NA	TGTGCCAGTAGCGAAACGATGGACAGCGCGGCTTATGGCTACACCTTC	CASSETMDSAAYGYTF
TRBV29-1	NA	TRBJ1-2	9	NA	TGCAGCGTTGAGGAAGGCTACACCTTC	CSVEEGYTF